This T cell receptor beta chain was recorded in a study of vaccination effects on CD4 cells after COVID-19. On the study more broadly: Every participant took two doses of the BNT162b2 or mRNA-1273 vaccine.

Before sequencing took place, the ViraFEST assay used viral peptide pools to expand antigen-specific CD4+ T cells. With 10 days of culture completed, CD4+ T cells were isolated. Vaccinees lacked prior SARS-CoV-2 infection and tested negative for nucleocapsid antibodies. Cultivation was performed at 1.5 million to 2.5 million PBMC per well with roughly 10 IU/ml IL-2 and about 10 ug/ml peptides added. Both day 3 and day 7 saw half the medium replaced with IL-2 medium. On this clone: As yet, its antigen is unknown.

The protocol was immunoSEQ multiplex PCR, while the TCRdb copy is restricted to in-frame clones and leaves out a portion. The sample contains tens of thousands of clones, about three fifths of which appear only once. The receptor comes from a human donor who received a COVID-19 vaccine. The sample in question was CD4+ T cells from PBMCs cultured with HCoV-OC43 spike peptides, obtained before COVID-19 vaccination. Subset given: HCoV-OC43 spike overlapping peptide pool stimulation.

The CDR3 protein is CASSYRDPNEQFF. CDR3 nucleotide sequence: TGTGCCAGCAGCTACCGGGACCCTAATGAGCAGTTCTTC. The rearrangement links TRBV3-1 (or the pseudogene TRBV3-2) to TRBJ2-1; D assignment may be TRBD1 or TRBD2 (5 bases each). CDR1 LGHDT and CDR2 YNNKEL come from the germline V gene (reference sequence). V gave up 5 bases and J gave up 7 bases, with 12 bases separating them. The CDR3 is made up of 13 amino acids.